Listed below are T cell receptor beta chains from one sample, sequenced in a study of T cells in Graves' hyperthyroidism and ophthalmopathy. TCRdb analysed the multiplex PCR reads with MiXCR anew, one entry per CDR3 protein. The sample holds over 400,000 distinct CDR3 sequences, 22% seen once. What was sequenced was blood. These receptors all stem from a woman in her sixties or seventies with Graves' ophthalmopathy. Both conserved end residues are trimmed from each CDR3. Expanded clones are given a class, and other clones once, few, many or no size at all.

clone_size: few
cdr3_length: 10
v_call: TRBV20-1
cdr3_aa: SAREAGFGYT

clone_size: NA
cdr3_length: 11
v_call: TRBV10-3
cdr3_aa: AITLQGNTEAF

clone_size: many
cdr3_length: 14
v_call: TRBV11-2
cdr3_aa: ASSLLASGRQETQY

clone_size: NA
cdr3_length: 11
v_call: TRBV4-3
cdr3_aa: ASSHPKEKSYT

clone_size: NA
cdr3_length: 12
v_call: TRBV28
cdr3_aa: ASIVAGASGELF

clone_size: few
cdr3_length: 12
v_call: TRBV6-2/TRBV6-3
cdr3_aa: ASSIAGVYNEQF

clone_size: many
cdr3_length: 12
v_call: TRBV11-2
cdr3_aa: ASSFGLGYNEQF

clone_size: NA
cdr3_length: 12
v_call: TRBV5-4
cdr3_aa: ASSLYRDGNEQF

clone_size: few
cdr3_length: 12
v_call: TRBV20-1
cdr3_aa: SAPRTSGINEQF

clone_size: NA
cdr3_length: 12
v_call: TRBV19
cdr3_aa: ATLGTDPWKGYT

clone_size: NA
cdr3_length: 16
v_call: TRBV5-1
cdr3_aa: ASSSQPTSGSFYNEQF

clone_size: few
cdr3_length: 11
v_call: TRBV18
cdr3_aa: ASSPLDREGYT

clone_size: few
cdr3_length: 13
v_call: TRBV30
cdr3_aa: AWSSGGPSTDTQY

clone_size: NA
cdr3_length: 16
v_call: TRBV7-2
cdr3_aa: ASSPLQAPSSGANVLT

clone_size: many
cdr3_length: 13
v_call: TRBV20-1
cdr3_aa: SARDPGFSADTQY

clone_size: few
cdr3_length: 14
v_call: TRBV6-1
cdr3_aa: ASSEVSGQGRETQY

clone_size: few
cdr3_length: 12
v_call: TRBV9
cdr3_aa: ASSAGQGMETQY

clone_size: NA
cdr3_length: 12
v_call: TRBV5-6
cdr3_aa: ASSVRVTGTEAF

clone_size: NA
cdr3_length: 15
v_call: TRBV5-6
cdr3_aa: ASSLDSLPSGANVLT

clone_size: few
cdr3_length: 15
v_call: TRBV27
cdr3_aa: ASSLPGQPGRYNEQF

clone_size: few
cdr3_length: 10
v_call: TRBV9
cdr3_aa: ASSLRDDEQF

clone_size: NA
cdr3_length: 9
v_call: TRBV6-4
cdr3_aa: ASVQVEGYT

clone_size: NA
cdr3_length: 12
v_call: TRBV5-1
cdr3_aa: ASSMDGYTGELF

clone_size: NA
cdr3_length: 13
v_call: TRBV5-4
cdr3_aa: ASSGAGGLPYEQY

clone_size: few
cdr3_length: 12
v_call: TRBV4-1
cdr3_aa: ASSRWGFTGELF

clone_size: few
cdr3_length: 13
v_call: TRBV12-3/TRBV12-4
cdr3_aa: ASSSYRAGEQTQY

clone_size: few
cdr3_length: 13
v_call: TRBV6-2/TRBV6-3
cdr3_aa: ASSYFGPPKNIQY

clone_size: few
cdr3_length: 14
v_call: TRBV9
cdr3_aa: ASSPFSGSVGNEQF

clone_size: many
cdr3_length: 13
v_call: TRBV28
cdr3_aa: ASSLTGGVNYGYT

clone_size: NA
cdr3_length: 12
v_call: TRBV19
cdr3_aa: ASSRGTGGDGYT

clone_size: few
cdr3_length: 12
v_call: TRBV5-5
cdr3_aa: ASSGLVSNYGYT

clone_size: many
cdr3_length: 14
v_call: TRBV19
cdr3_aa: ASSIDSAGGSYEQY

clone_size: many
cdr3_length: 13
v_call: TRBV27
cdr3_aa: ASSLTYGSSYEQY

clone_size: NA
cdr3_length: 13
v_call: TRBV7-6
cdr3_aa: ASSLVAGVPYEQY

clone_size: few
cdr3_length: 16
v_call: TRBV27
cdr3_aa: ASSSEVGTPQRNTEAF

clone_size: NA
cdr3_length: 11
v_call: TRBV30
cdr3_aa: AWTGHRGRRAF

clone_size: few
cdr3_length: 11
v_call: TRBV3-1
cdr3_aa: ASSPWAAWEQY

clone_size: few
cdr3_length: 12
v_call: TRBV6-2/TRBV6-3
cdr3_aa: ASRPQGAMYEQY

clone_size: NA
cdr3_length: 13
v_call: TRBV11-2
cdr3_aa: VSSLAAGLSTEAF

clone_size: NA
cdr3_length: 13
v_call: TRBV27
cdr3_aa: ASSVRALTKNIQY

clone_size: NA
cdr3_length: 12
v_call: TRBV12-3/TRBV12-4
cdr3_aa: ASSLWDRIYEQY

clone_size: few
cdr3_length: 13
v_call: TRBV5-1
cdr3_aa: ASSGTGTVNEKLF

clone_size: NA
cdr3_length: 13
v_call: TRBV6-4
cdr3_aa: ASSAAGGDTGELF

clone_size: many
cdr3_length: 16
v_call: TRBV28
cdr3_aa: ASNRPMGSSGANEKLF

clone_size: few
cdr3_length: 13
v_call: TRBV7-7
cdr3_aa: ASSSNGGWEGEQF

clone_size: few
cdr3_length: 12
v_call: TRBV27
cdr3_aa: ASSRDTLNYGYT

clone_size: many
cdr3_length: 12
v_call: TRBV20-1
cdr3_aa: SALSPFSFTEAF

clone_size: few
cdr3_length: 11
v_call: TRBV15
cdr3_aa: ATSPTRRETQY

clone_size: NA
cdr3_length: 15
v_call: TRBV5-1
cdr3_aa: ASSPGLSSGRSHEQY

clone_size: few
cdr3_length: 12
v_call: TRBV11-2
cdr3_aa: ASSLGTGISGYT

clone_size: few
cdr3_length: 13
v_call: TRBV20-1
cdr3_aa: SARASGGNADTQY

clone_size: NA
cdr3_length: 14
v_call: TRBV11-2
cdr3_aa: ASSCLTSTSTDTQY

clone_size: few
cdr3_length: 11
v_call: TRBV30
cdr3_aa: AWTPGGGAEAF

clone_size: NA
cdr3_length: 11
v_call: TRBV12-5
cdr3_aa: ASGRGTTDTQY